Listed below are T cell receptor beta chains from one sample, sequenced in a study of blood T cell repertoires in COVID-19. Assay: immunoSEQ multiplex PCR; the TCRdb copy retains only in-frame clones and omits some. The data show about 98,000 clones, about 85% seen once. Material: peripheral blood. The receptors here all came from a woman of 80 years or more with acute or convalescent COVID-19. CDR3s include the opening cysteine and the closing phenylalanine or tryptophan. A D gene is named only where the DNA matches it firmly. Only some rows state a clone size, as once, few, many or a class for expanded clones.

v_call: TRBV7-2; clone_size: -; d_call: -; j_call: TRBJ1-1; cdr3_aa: CASSVRSGTTEAFF; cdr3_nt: TGTGCCAGCAGCGTAAGATCCGGTACCACTGAAGCTTTCTTT
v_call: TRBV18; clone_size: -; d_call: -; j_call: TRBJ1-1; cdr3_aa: CASSRGKGNTEAFF; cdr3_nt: TGTGCCAGCTCACGAGGAAAAGGGAACACTGAAGCTTTCTTT
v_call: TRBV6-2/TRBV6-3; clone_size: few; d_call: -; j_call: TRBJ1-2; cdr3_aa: CASSRTGTYGYTF; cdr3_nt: TGTGCCAGCAGTCGAACAGGGACCTATGGCTACACCTTC
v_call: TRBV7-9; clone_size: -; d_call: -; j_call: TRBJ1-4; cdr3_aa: CASSLSGEKLFF; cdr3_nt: TGTGCCAGCAGCTTAAGCGGGGAAAAACTGTTTTTT
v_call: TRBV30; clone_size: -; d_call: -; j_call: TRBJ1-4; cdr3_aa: CAWSQGQFREKLFF; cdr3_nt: TGTGCCTGGAGCCAAGGACAGTTCAGAGAAAAACTGTTTTTT
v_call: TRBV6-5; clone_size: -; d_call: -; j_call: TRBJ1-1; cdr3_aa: CASRMGLQRNTEAFF; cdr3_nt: TGTGCCAGCAGAATGGGCCTTCAACGGAACACTGAAGCTTTCTTT
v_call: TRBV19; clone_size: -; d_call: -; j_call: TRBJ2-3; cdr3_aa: CASSPSPGDTQYF; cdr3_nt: TGTGCCAGTAGCCCTTCACCGGGGGATACGCAGTATTTT
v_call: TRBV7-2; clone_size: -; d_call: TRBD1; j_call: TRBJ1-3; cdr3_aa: CASSLARDRGTRTIYF; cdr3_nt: TGTGCCAGCAGCTTAGCGCGGGACAGGGGGACCCGCACCATATATTTT
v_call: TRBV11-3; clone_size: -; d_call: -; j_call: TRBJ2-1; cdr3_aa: CASSLDGDKGSEQFF; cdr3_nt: TGTGCCAGCAGCTTAGACGGGGATAAGGGTAGTGAGCAGTTCTTC
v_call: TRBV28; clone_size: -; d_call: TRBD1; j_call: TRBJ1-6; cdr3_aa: CASSVDRGSPLHF; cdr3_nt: TGTGCCAGCAGTGTAGACAGGGGTTCACCCCTCCACTTT
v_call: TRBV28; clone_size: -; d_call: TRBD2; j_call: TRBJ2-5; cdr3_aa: CASTLTSVQETQYF; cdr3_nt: TGTGCCAGCACCCTGACTAGCGTACAAGAGACCCAGTACTTC
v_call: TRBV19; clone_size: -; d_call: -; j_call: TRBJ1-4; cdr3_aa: CASRFGSNEKLFF; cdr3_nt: TGTGCCAGTAGATTCGGTTCTAATGAAAAACTGTTTTTT
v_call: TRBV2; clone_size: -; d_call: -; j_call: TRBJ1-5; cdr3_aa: CASSETREGHQPQHF; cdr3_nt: TGTGCCAGCAGTGAAACCCGGGAGGGCCATCAGCCCCAGCATTTT
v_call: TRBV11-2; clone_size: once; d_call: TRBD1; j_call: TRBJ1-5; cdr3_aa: CASSHRGQPQHF; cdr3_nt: TGTGCCAGCAGCCACAGGGGGCAGCCCCAGCATTTT
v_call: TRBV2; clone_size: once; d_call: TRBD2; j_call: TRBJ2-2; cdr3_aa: CASSGAAGGNTGELFF; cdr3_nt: TGTGCCAGCAGTGGAGCGGCGGGGGGGAACACCGGGGAGCTGTTTTTT
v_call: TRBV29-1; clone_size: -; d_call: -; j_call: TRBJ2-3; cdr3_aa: CSVVEYTDTQYF; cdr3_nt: TGCAGCGTTGTAGAGTACACAGATACGCAGTATTTT